This T cell receptor (beta chain) is drawn from a study of blood T cell repertoires in COVID-19. Original processing methods: For nucleated cells, counts were estimated from reference gene primer amplification. Assay used: immunoSEQ multiplex PCR; TCRdb lists only in-frame clones, some missing. V, J and clone size are those of that table, while D and trimming were read from the DNA. The data contain fewer than 400,000 clones, around 85% of them singletons. V shed 1 base and J shed 5 bases, with 12 bases lying between them. CDR3 length equals 15 residues. Germline V CDR1 and CDR2: LNHDA, SQIVND (reference sequence).

Sequencing was done on a sample of peripheral blood. This clonotype originated in a woman in her late teens or twenties with acute or convalescent COVID-19. This chain links TRBV19 with TRBJ1-5, with TRBD1 as a possible D gene (5 bases). CDR3 DNA sequence: TGTGCCAGTAGTATAGGAGTGGGGGGTTATCAGCCCCAGCATTTT. This encodes CASSIGVGGYQPQHF.